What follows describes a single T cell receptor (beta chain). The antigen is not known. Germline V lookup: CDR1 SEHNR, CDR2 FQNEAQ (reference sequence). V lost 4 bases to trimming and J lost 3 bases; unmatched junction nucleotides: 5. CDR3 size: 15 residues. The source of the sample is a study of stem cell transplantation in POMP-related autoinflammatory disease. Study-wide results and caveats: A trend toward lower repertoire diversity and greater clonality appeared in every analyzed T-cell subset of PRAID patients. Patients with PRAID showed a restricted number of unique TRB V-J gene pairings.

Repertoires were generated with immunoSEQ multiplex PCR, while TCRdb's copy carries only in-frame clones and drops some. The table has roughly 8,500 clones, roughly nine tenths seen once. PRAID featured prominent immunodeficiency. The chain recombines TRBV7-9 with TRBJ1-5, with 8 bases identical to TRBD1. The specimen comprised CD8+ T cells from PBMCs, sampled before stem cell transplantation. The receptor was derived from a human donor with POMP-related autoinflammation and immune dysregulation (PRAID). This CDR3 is CASSSGQGSNQPQHF. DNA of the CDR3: TGTGCCAGCAGCTCCGGACAGGGTTCCAATCAGCCCCAGCATTTT. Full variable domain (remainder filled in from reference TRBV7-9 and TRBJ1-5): DTGVSQNPRHKITKRGQNVTFRCDPISEHNRLYWYRQTLGQGPEFLTYFQNEAQLEKSRLLSDRFSAERPKGSFSTLEIQRTEQGDSAMYLCASSSGQGSNQPQHFGDGTRLSIL.